The rows below give T cell receptor beta chains drawn from one sample of a study of a mutant IDH1 vaccine in newly diagnosed glioma. The data were produced by immunoSEQ multiplex PCR, yet TCRdb's version contains in-frame clones alone and is incomplete. The sample shows fewer than 30,000 clones, about three quarters of them seen only once. Antigen specificity for these receptors is unknown. Sequencing used PBMCs, obtained from a glioma patient whose treatment included an IDH1 peptide vaccine. All receptors derive from a middle-aged man with glioma. The CDR3 runs from the conserved cysteine through the conserved F or W. A D gene is named only where the DNA matches it firmly. Where a row states a size, it is once, few, many or the class of an expanded clone; other rows omit it.

>few|-|TRBJ1-1|TRBV11-2
TGTGCCAGCAGCTTTCAGGAATCAACTGAAGCTTTCTTT
CASSFQESTEAFF
>-|TRBD1|TRBJ1-2|TRBV11-1
TGTGCCAGCAGCTCCCAGGACAGGACCTACTATGGCTACACCTTC
CASSSQDRTYYGYTF
>-|TRBD1|TRBJ2-3|TRBV2
TGTGCCAGCAGACCCCGGACAGGGAGCACAGATACGCAGTATTTT
CASRPRTGSTDTQYF
>-|TRBD1|TRBJ2-1|TRBV2
TGTGCCAGCAGTGTCGACAGGGAGAATGAGCAGTTCTTC
CASSVDRENEQFF
>-|TRBD2|TRBJ2-7|TRBV7-6
TGTGCCAGCAGCCCCGGGGGGTTCGGGAACGAGCAGTACTTC
CASSPGGFGNEQYF
>-|TRBD1|TRBJ1-2|TRBV7-2
TGTGCCAGCAGGCCAGGGGGGACAGCCGGCTATGGCTACACCTTC
CASRPGGTAGYGYTF
>-|-|TRBJ2-6|TRBV6-1
TGTGCCAGCAGTGACACAGCCTCTGGGGCCAACGTCCTGACTTTC
CASSDTASGANVLTF
>-|-|TRBJ1-2|TRBV15
TGTGCCACCAGCAGAGATCAACAGGTTGCTAACTATGGCTACACCTTC
CATSRDQQVANYGYTF
>-|-|TRBJ2-1|TRBV7-2
TGTGCCAGCAGCTTCCCAGGGGGGGCCGACTACAATGAGCAGTTCTTC
CASSFPGGADYNEQFF
>-|-|TRBJ2-1|TRBV27
TGTGCCAGCATATTCGGAGCTTCCTACAATGAGCAGTTCTTC
CASIFGASYNEQFF
>-|-|TRBJ2-1|TRBV4-3
TGCGCCAGCAGCCAAGATGGAAGTGGGGGGACGGAGCAGTTCTTC
CASSQDGSGGTEQFF
>-|-|TRBJ2-3|TRBV7-2
TGTGCCAGCAGCTTAGGGGCGGGGCCCTCAGATACGCAGTATTTT
CASSLGAGPSDTQYF
>few|-|TRBJ1-1|TRBV7-9
TGTGCCAGCAGCTTTAGCTCTGAAGAGGGCCAGTTGGGCACTGAAGCTTTCTTT
CASSFSSEEGQLGTEAFF
>-|-|TRBJ2-3|TRBV10-2
TGCGCCAGCAGTCAGGGTAGGGATACGCAGTATTTT
CASSQGRDTQYF
>-|-|TRBJ2-1|TRBV10-1
TGCGCCAGCAGTGGGCCTAGGGGTGACAACAATGAGCAGTTCTTC
CASSGPRGDNNEQFF
>-|-|TRBJ2-7|TRBV29-1
TGCAGCATAGCTCGTGGGGCACTCCCCGGCAACGAGCAGTACTTC
CSIARGALPGNEQYF
>-|-|TRBJ2-7|TRBV2
TGTGCCAGCAAAAGAGAAGGTTACGAGCAGTACTTC
CASKREGYEQYF
>once|-|TRBJ1-4|TRBV29-1
TGCAGCGTTGGCAAGGCACGGGGAGGGGGTGAAAAACTGTTTTTT
CSVGKARGGGEKLFF
>-|TRBD2|TRBJ2-2|TRBV25-1
TGTGCCAGCAGTGAATATAGGACTAGCGGGAGAGTACGGGAGCTGTTTTTT
CASSEYRTSGRVRELFF
>-|TRBD2|TRBJ2-1|TRBV19
TGTGCCAGTCTCAAATCAGCGGGAGGGCCCTACAATGAGCAGTTCTTC
CASLKSAGGPYNEQFF
>-|-|TRBJ1-2|TRBV5-4
TGTGCCAGCAGCAATACAGGGAACTTCTTGGGCTACACCTTC
CASSNTGNFLGYTF
>-|-|TRBJ1-1|TRBV4-1
TGCGCCAGCAGCCAAGGGCTACTCTCCAGGAGTGGGGACACTGAAGCTTTCTTT
CASSQGLLSRSGDTEAFF
>-|-|TRBJ2-7|TRBV25-1
TGTGCCACCATGACGGAGAGCTCCTACGAGCAGTACTTC
CATMTESSYEQYF
>-|-|TRBJ2-2|TRBV6-5
TGTGCCAGCAGCATAGAAAACACCGGGGAGCTGTTTTTT
CASSIENTGELFF
>once|TRBD1|TRBJ2-1|TRBV9
TGTGCCAGCAGCGGGGGACAGCCACGCAATGAGCAGTTCTTC
CASSGGQPRNEQFF
>-|TRBD1|TRBJ2-7|TRBV5-1
TGCGCCAGCAGCTCTAATCCGGGACAGGGAAACTCCTACGAGCAGTACTTC
CASSSNPGQGNSYEQYF
>-|TRBD1|TRBJ2-1|TRBV19
TGTGCCAGTAGCACAGGGGGAGAAGTCAATGAGCAGTTCTTC
CASSTGGEVNEQFF
>-|TRBD1|TRBJ2-3|TRBV5-4
TGTGCCAGCAGCTTTACCGGGACAGGGGCTCGGAGTACGCAGTATTTT
CASSFTGTGARSTQYF
>once|TRBD1|TRBJ2-3|TRBV18
TGTGCCAGCTCACTGGGGACAGCAGATACGCAGTATTTT
CASSLGTADTQYF
>-|-|TRBJ1-2|TRBV6-5
TGTGCCAGCACCCTAGGGGGGGTCTCTGGCTACACCTTC
CASTLGGVSGYTF
>-|-|TRBJ2-3|TRBV18
TGTGCCAGCTCACCACTTTGGACACCTATTAGGGCAGATACGCAGTATTTT
CASSPLWTPIRADTQYF
>-|TRBD1|TRBJ2-3|TRBV10-3
TGTGCCATCAGTGAAGGGGGACAGGGATTCACAGATACGCAGTATTTT
CAISEGGQGFTDTQYF
>-|TRBD1|TRBJ2-3|TRBV19
TGTGCCAGTAGTCTAAGACAGGGGGCCTCAGATACGCAGTATTTT
CASSLRQGASDTQYF
>-|TRBD1|TRBJ2-2|TRBV5-5
TGTGCCAGCAGCGTCAGGACAGGTCCGAACACCGGGGAGCTGTTTTTT
CASSVRTGPNTGELFF
>-|TRBD1|TRBJ1-2|TRBV4-1
TGCGCCAGCAGACAAGATTCAAGAAGGACAGGGGATGGCTACACCTTC
CASRQDSRRTGDGYTF
>-|-|TRBJ2-1|TRBV7-2
TGTGCCAGCAGCTTAGGCGGAGGGGGCGTGGAGCAGTTCTTC
CASSLGGGGVEQFF
>-|TRBD2|TRBJ2-3|TRBV2
TGTGCCAGCAGTGTAACTAGCGGGAGGGATACGCAGTATTTT
CASSVTSGRDTQYF
>-|-|TRBJ2-5|TRBV5-4
TGTGCCAGCAGAGGAGGGGGTGAGCAAGAGACCCAGTACTTC
CASRGGGEQETQYF
>-|-|TRBJ1-1|TRBV11-2
TGTGCCAGCAGCTTGCAGGGTGTGAGGACTGAAGCTTTCTTT
CASSLQGVRTEAFF
>-|-|TRBJ2-2|TRBV28
TGTGCCAGCAAGCGAGCATTCCCCGGGGAGCTGTTTTTT
CASKRAFPGELFF
>-|TRBD1|TRBJ2-2|TRBV6-5
TGTGCCAGCAAAGGACAGGGAGACACCGGGGAGCTGTTTTTT
CASKGQGDTGELFF
>-|-|TRBJ2-3|TRBV7-2
TGTGCCAGCAGCTTACGGGAAAGAGATACGCAGTATTTT
CASSLRERDTQYF
>-|-|TRBJ2-1|TRBV5-1
TGCGCCAGCAGCTCCACGACTCAGCAGGGTCTGGGTGAGCAGTTCTTC
CASSSTTQQGLGEQFF
>-|-|TRBJ2-5|TRBV18
TGTGCCAGCTCACACTCACTGACTTCCGAAGAGACCCAGTACTTC
CASSHSLTSEETQYF
>-|-|TRBJ1-2|TRBV30
TGTGCCTGGAGGACCCATGGCTCATATGGCTACACCTTC
CAWRTHGSYGYTF
>-|-|TRBJ1-2|TRBV19
TGTGCCAGCACAACAGGGCTTGCTAACTATGGCTACACCTTC
CASTTGLANYGYTF
>-|TRBD1|TRBJ1-5|TRBV19
TGTGCCAGTAAAGGCACAGGGGGGAGTCAGCCCCAGCATTTT
CASKGTGGSQPQHF
>-|TRBD2|TRBJ2-1|TRBV28
TGTGCCAGCAGTTACTCCGGGACTAGTGGGTCGGGTGAGCAGTTCTTC
CASSYSGTSGSGEQFF